The TCR beta chain described here comes from a study of blood T cell repertoires in COVID-19. For the study at large: From T cells, B-cell-depleted T cells, or PBMCs came the material, which was cDNA or gDNA.

Authors' processing steps: Reference gene primer amplification gave estimated nucleated cell counts. Profiling relied on immunoSEQ multiplex PCR, and the TCRdb table lists in-frame clones only, not all of them. V and J calls and clone size follow that table, whereas D and trimming were derived from the DNA. The repertoire holds approximately 160,000 clones, with over 75% as singletons. Trimming took 6 bases from V and 3 from J; bases not matched to a gene: 11. This CDR3 contains 15 residues. The germline V gene encodes CDR1 LGHDT and CDR2 YNNKEL (reference sequence). This clone was detected only once.

The chain carries TRBV3-1 (or the pseudogene TRBV3-2) and TRBJ2-7, with TRBD2 matching 7 bases. This TCR came from a man in his sixties or seventies who had recovered from COVID-19. Material: peripheral blood. The CDR3 bases are TGTGCCAGCAGTCAACTGGGACTAACCAACTACGAGCAGTACTTC. Translating gives CASSQLGLTNYEQYF.